A selection of T cell receptor beta chains follows, all from one sample in a study of T cells after yellow fever vaccination. Via MiXCR, TCRdb re-called the 5' RACE reads, giving one row per CDR3 protein. The repertoire holds a few hundred thousand distinct CDR3 sequences, with about 17% as singletons. The source material was PBMCs, sampled 4 to 5 days after the first yellow fever vaccination. These receptors all stem from a man aged 18 to 29 who received the YFV17D yellow fever vaccine. Both conserved end residues are part of each CDR3. The D gene is left open where the match is weak. Clone size is stated in some rows and not others, as once, few, many or a class when expanded.

>.|few|TRBJ2-5|TRBV5-1
CASSMNTGETQYF
TGCGCCAGCAGCATGAACACAGGAGAGACCCAGTACTTC
>.|few|TRBJ2-7|TRBV27
CASSLVISTGFYEQYF
TGTGCCAGCAGTTTAGTTATAAGCACAGGTTTCTACGAGCAGTACTTC
>TRBD1|few|TRBJ2-3|TRBV4-3
CASSQETTGASTDTQYF
TGCGCCAGCAGCCAAGAAACTACAGGGGCCAGCACAGATACGCAGTATTTT
>.|.|TRBJ2-1|TRBV7-6
CASSRARDSLLGQFF
TGTGCCAGCAGCCGAGCAAGAGACAGTCTCCTGGGGCAGTTCTTC
>.|.|TRBJ1-5|TRBV18
CASSPGMSNQPQHF
TGTGCCAGCTCACCAGGGATGAGCAATCAGCCCCAGCATTTT
>TRBD1|few|TRBJ1-5|TRBV29-1
CSARDSHQPQHF
TGCAGCGCTAGGGACAGTCATCAGCCCCAGCATTTT
>.|few|TRBJ1-5|TRBV5-1
CASSYEVDQPQHF
TGCGCCAGCAGCTACGAGGTGGATCAGCCCCAGCATTTT
>.|.|TRBJ1-5|TRBV6-1
CASSESGVSNQPQHF
TGTGCCAGCAGTGAATCGGGGGTGAGCAATCAGCCCCAGCATTTT
>.|.|TRBJ2-3|TRBV20-1
CSARDQLGGTDTQYF
TGCAGTGCTAGAGATCAACTAGGTGGCACAGATACGCAGTATTTT
>.|many|TRBJ1-6|TRBV24-1
CATSDSSTGLDSPLHF
TGTGCCACCAGTGATTCGTCGACAGGATTAGATTCACCCCTCCACTTT
>.|.|TRBJ1-6|TRBV4-3
CASSLAWKGLENSPLHF
TGCGCCAGCAGCCTGGCGTGGAAGGGGCTAGAGAATTCACCCCTCCACTTT
>TRBD1|.|TRBJ1-4|TRBV4-2
CASSQVVRGSLLEKLFF
TGTGCCAGCAGCCAAGTCGTCAGGGGGAGTTTGTTAGAAAAACTGTTTTTT
>.|few|TRBJ1-2|TRBV18
CASSPPSNPIYTF
TGTGCCAGCTCACCACCATCTAATCCCATCTACACCTTC
>.|few|TRBJ2-1|TRBV7-2
CASSLAYGGTLGDEQFF
TGTGCCAGCAGCTTAGCGTATGGGGGGACACTAGGGGATGAGCAGTTCTTC
>.|.|TRBJ2-3|TRBV5-1
CASSSGNNKRALYTQYF
TGCGCCAGCAGCTCCGGGAACAACAAAAGGGCTCTCTATACGCAGTATTTT
>.|.|TRBJ1-2|TRBV29-1
CSAAGGVGYTF
TGCAGCGCTGCGGGGGGAGTGGGTTACACCTTC
>TRBD1|.|TRBJ1-3|TRBV7-3
CASSLNPGGGHTIYF
TGTGCCAGCAGCTTAAATCCAGGGGGAGGCCACACCATATATTTT
>TRBD1|.|TRBJ2-1|TRBV6-1
CASLGTGAYNEQFF
TGTGCCAGCCTAGGGACAGGGGCCTACAATGAGCAGTTCTTC
>.|few|TRBJ2-7|TRBV11-3
CASSSPKDPYEQYF
TGTGCCAGCAGCTCCCCAAAGGACCCCTACGAGCAGTACTTC
>TRBD2|few|TRBJ2-2|TRBV7-2
CASSAFQRGSTGELFF
TGTGCCAGCAGCGCTTTCCAGCGGGGGAGCACCGGGGAGCTGTTTTTT
>.|.|TRBJ2-6|TRBV27
CASSLRAGANVLTF
TGTGCCAGCAGCCTCCGGGCTGGGGCCAACGTCCTGACTTTC